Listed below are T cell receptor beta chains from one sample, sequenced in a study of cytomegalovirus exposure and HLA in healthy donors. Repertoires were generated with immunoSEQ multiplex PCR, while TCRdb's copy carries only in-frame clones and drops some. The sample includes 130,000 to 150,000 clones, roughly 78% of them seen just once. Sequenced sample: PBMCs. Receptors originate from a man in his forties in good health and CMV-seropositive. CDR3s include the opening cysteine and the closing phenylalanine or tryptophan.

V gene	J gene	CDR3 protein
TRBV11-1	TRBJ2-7	CASSLLQGAYEQYF
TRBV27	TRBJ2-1	CASSSGIGTGVRDEQFF
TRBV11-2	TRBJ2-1	CASSPSGAGADHNEQFF
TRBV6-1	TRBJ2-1	CASGTSGVYNEQFF
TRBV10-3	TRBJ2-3	CAIGAGGSGADTQYF
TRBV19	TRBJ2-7	CASSIGAGGYEQYF
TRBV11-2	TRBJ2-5	CASSLDRGSETQYF
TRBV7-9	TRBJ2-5	CASSLRGQETQYF
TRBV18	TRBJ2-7	CASSPSGTGGYEQYF
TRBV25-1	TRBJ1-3	CASSESRGGNTIYF
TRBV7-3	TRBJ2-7	CASSLCRLAGITNGYEQYF
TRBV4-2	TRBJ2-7	CASSHGTSGTLYEQYF
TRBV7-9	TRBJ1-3	CATHGGADSGNTIYF
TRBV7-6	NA	CASSLGRQREVGNEQFF
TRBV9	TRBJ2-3	CASSVGTGTSTDTQYF
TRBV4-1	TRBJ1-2	CASSPGQGLGYTF
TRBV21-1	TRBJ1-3	CASSSTGASGNTIYF
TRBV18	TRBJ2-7	CASSLGFDRGGTSYEQYF
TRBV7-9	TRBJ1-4	CASSESGKLFF
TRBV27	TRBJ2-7	CASSLSRDRGHEQYF
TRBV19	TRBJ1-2	CASTGQKLNYGYTF
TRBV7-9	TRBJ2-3	CASSPGNTGTSGADTQYF
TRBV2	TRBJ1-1	CASSPGQGPGEAFF
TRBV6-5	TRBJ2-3	CASSYKRGPTDTQYF
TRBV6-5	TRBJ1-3	CASSYGGFSGNTIYF
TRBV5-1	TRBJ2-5	CASSLAASGHQETQYF
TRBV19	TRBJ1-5	CASSIDRTGTDQPQHF
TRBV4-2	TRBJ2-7	CASSQDRSGGEVGEQYF
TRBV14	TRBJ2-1	CASSPKSNLNEQFF
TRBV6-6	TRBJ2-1	CASSYYTDNEQFF
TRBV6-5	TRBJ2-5	CAVRPVEPETQYF
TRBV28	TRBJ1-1	CASGSHRAEAFF
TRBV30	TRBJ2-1	CAWSVFNNEQFF
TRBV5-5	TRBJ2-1	CASSSRLAYEQFF
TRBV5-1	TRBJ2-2	CASRGQGAFSPQKNTGELFF
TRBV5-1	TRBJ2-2	CASSLTGGMNTGELFF
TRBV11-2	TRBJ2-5	CASSLGGRGETQYF
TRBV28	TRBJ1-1	CASSSPPRQGAGNTEAFF
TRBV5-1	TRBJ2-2	CASKVAGSPGELFF
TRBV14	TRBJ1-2	CASSPSDRGGYTF